A single sample is the source of the 27 T cell receptor beta chains below, sequenced in a study of blood T cell repertoires in COVID-19. The data were produced by immunoSEQ multiplex PCR, yet TCRdb's version contains in-frame clones alone and is incomplete. The sample records approximately 210,000 clones, almost 85% being singletons. The sample comprised peripheral blood. The receptors derive from a middle-aged woman with acute or convalescent COVID-19.

This chain connects TRBV5-1 to TRBJ1-2; possibly TRBD1 for D (6 bases). Germline CDR1 reads SGHRS; CDR2 reads YFSETQ. This CDR3 comprises 16 residues. Trimming cost V 4 bases and J 2 bases, with 18 bases left between them. The CDR3 spells CASSPEWGPPNYGYTF. The CDR3 region has the DNA TGCGCCAGCAGCCCTGAATGGGGGCCCCCGAACTATGGCTACACCTTC.

The chain carries TRBV6-5 and TRBJ2-5, with 7 bases that match TRBD1. The germline gives CDR1 MNHEY, CDR2 SVGAGI. The CDR3 contains 15 residues. With V trimmed by 2 bases and J by 4 bases, 7 bases remained unmatched. CDR3 sequence: CASSYGRGRGETQYF. The CDR3 region has the DNA TGTGCCAGCAGTTACGGCAGGGGGAGAGGAGAGACCCAGTACTTC.

This clone was detected only a few times. The chain has TRBV4-1 and TRBJ2-5; 10 bases line up with TRBD2. Germline CDR1 reads MGHRA; CDR2 reads YSYEKL. The CDR3 sequence is 16 residues long. V lost 2 bases and J lost 1; bases outside the gene matches: 4. The CDR3 reads CASSQPTSGTQETQYF. For the CDR3, the DNA is TGCGCCAGCAGCCAACCAACTAGCGGGACCCAAGAGACCCAGTACTTC.

Only a few counts were recorded for this clone. V is TRBV6-5 and J is TRBJ2-7, with 7 bases matching TRBD2. J gave up 0 bases and V 0 bases, and 5 bases lay outside the gene matches. Germline V CDR1 and CDR2: MNHEY, SVGAGI. The CDR3 loop spans 16 amino acids. The CDR3 is CASSYSPSGSSYEQYF. CDR3 DNA: TGTGCCAGCAGTTACTCGCCTAGCGGCAGCTCCTACGAGCAGTACTTC.

The genes are TRBV5-6 and TRBJ1-2; possible D gene TRBD1, 6 bases. Trimming stripped 1 base from V and 8 bases from J, with 18 bases between. CDR1 is SGHDT and CDR2 is YYEEEE in the germline V gene. This CDR3 has 15 residues. CDR3 loop: CASSLSRQDRKGYTF. For the CDR3, the DNA is TGTGCCAGCAGCTTGAGTCGACAGGATCGAAAGGGCTACACCTTC.

The CDR3 DNA reads TGTGCCAGCAGTGAAGCAGGGGCCCTCTCCTACGAGCAGTACTTC. It codes for CASSEAGALSYEQYF. The chain joins TRBV25-1 to TRBJ2-7; possible D gene TRBD1, 6 bases. V shed 2 bases and J shed 0 bases, with 11 bases lying between them. The CDR3 runs to 15 residues. The germline V gene has CDR1 MGHDK and CDR2 SYGVNS.

This clone was observed a handful of times. This chain joins TRBV4-3 and TRBJ2-7, with D possibly being TRBD2 (5 bases). Deletions cut 1 base from V and 5 bases from J, with 15 bases between. The CDR3 extends over 15 amino acids. CDR1 and CDR2 from the germline V gene are LGHNA and YSLEER. CDR3 DNA: TGCGCCAGCAGCCAAGCCGATTTATCGCGGGACGAGCAGTACTTC. Protein product: CASSQADLSRDEQYF.

V is TRBV6-1 and J is TRBJ1-1; 8 bases are shared with TRBD1. Germline lookup yields CDR1 MNHNS and CDR2 SASEGT. The junction had 9 bases not matched to a gene; V was cut back by 1 base and J by 5 bases. The CDR3 extends over 16 amino acids. CDR3 coding DNA: TGTGCCAGCAGTGAAGGTCCGGACAGGGTAAAGACTGAAGCTTTCTTT. Its protein is CASSEGPDRVKTEAFF.

V and J are TRBV5-1 and TRBJ2-1, with D tentatively TRBD2 (5 bases). Germline values: CDR1 SGHRS, CDR2 YFSETQ. Trimming took off 4 bases at V and 6 bases at J, with 11 bases between the two ends. This CDR3 has 13 amino acids. CDR3 amino acids: CASSTNGGNEQFF. For the CDR3, the DNA is TGCGCCAGCAGCACCAATGGAGGCAATGAGCAGTTCTTC.

The chain carries TRBV30 and TRBJ1-2; no clear D. The CDR3 has 13 amino acids. V lost 4 bases to trimming and J lost 3 bases, with 12 bases between them. From germline, CDR1 is GTSNPN and CDR2 SVGIG (reference sequence). CDR3 loop: CAWKEHRDYGYTF. In nucleotides, the CDR3 is TGTGCCTGGAAGGAGCACCGAGACTATGGCTACACCTTC.

J is TRBJ2-1 and V is TRBV27; 12 bases map to TRBD2. After removal of 4 bases from V and 8 bases from J, the junction contained 9 bases not matched to a gene. The germline gives CDR1 MNHEY, CDR2 SMNVEV (reference sequence). This CDR3 is 16 amino acids long. This CDR3 reads CASSSSGRAALHEQFF. The DNA of the CDR3 is TGTGCCAGCAGTTCTAGCGGGAGGGCCGCTTTGCATGAGCAGTTCTTC.

V gene TRBV10-3 combines with J gene TRBJ2-3; tentatively, D is TRBD2 (6 bases). This CDR3 comprises 16 residues. The germline CDR1 and CDR2 sequences are ENHRY and SYGVKD. V was pared by 4 bases and J by 4 bases, with 18 bases between. In DNA, the CDR3 is TGTGCCATCAGTGGGAACGGCCCGGAGGGGCCAGATACGCAGTATTTT. It is translated as CAISGNGPEGPDTQYF.

The V and J genes are TRBV19 and TRBJ1-6; D is uncertain. The germline CDR1 and CDR2 sequences are LNHDA and SQIVND (reference sequence). Between the trimmed V and J ends, which lost 4 bases and 5 bases, there was a span of 15 bases. The CDR3 has 16 amino acids. The CDR3 spells CASSNRGVEHNSPLHF. CDR3 nucleotides: TGTGCCAGTAGTAACCGGGGAGTAGAGCATAATTCACCCCTCCACTTT.

This rearrangement joins TRBV4-3 to TRBJ2-1; 8 bases agree with TRBD2. CDR1 LGHNA and CDR2 YSLEER come from the germline V gene. V trimming: 4 bases; J trimming: 3 bases; junction bases outside the gene matches: 8. The CDR3 has 16 residues. The CDR3 region is CASSPRGGTNYNEQFF. The CDR3 DNA sequence: TGCGCCAGCAGCCCCCGGGGGGGCACAAACTACAATGAGCAGTTCTTC.

The CDR3 DNA sequence: TGTGCCAGCAGCTTGCGCAGGGAGGATGAAAAACTGTTTTTT. Protein sequence: CASSLRREDEKLFF. The chain carries TRBV5-6 and TRBJ1-4, with a tentative D call TRBD1 (5 bases). Trimming pared 1 base from V and 6 bases from J, leaving 10 bases between. This CDR3 is 14 amino acids long. Germline CDR1 is SGHDT and CDR2 is YYEEEE.

V usage is TRBV29-1 and J usage is TRBJ2-2; 8 bases fit TRBD1. The V and J ends lost 5 bases and 5 bases, in that order; junction bases with no gene match: 7. Germline lookup yields CDR1 SQVTM and CDR2 ANQGSEA. CDR3 length equals 14 residues. CDR3 sequence reads: CSVYGQGKTGELFF. CDR3 in DNA: TGCAGCGTTTACGGACAGGGAAAAACCGGGGAGCTGTTTTTT.

The chain has TRBV7-2 and TRBJ1-1; a weak D match, TRBD1 (5 bases). V was pared by 3 bases and J by 1 base, with 12 bases between. Germline lookup yields CDR1 SGHTA and CDR2 FQGNSA. CDR3 length equals 15 residues. DNA for the CDR3: TGTGCCAGCAGCTTCCTCTTGACAGCGAACACTGAAGCTTTCTTT. Translation: CASSFLLTANTEAFF.

The CDR3 sequence: CASRRQAVDTGELFF. CDR3 bases: TGTGCCAGCAGAAGACAGGCGGTGGACACCGGGGAGCTGTTTTTT. The chain combines TRBV6-5 with TRBJ2-2; weak D call: TRBD1 (6 bases). Trimming removed 6 bases at V and 3 bases at J, with 14 bases between. Germline values: CDR1 MNHEY, CDR2 SVGAGI. This CDR3 has 15 amino acids.

V usage is TRBV10-2 and J usage is TRBJ1-2; D unresolved. This CDR3 region has 14 residues. CDR1 and CDR2 from the germline V gene are WSHSY and SAAADI. Trimming took 4 bases from V and 8 from J, leaving 17 bases between them. This chain's CDR3 is CASSVEVGFVGYTF. CDR3 DNA: TGCGCCAGCAGTGTGGAGGTAGGGTTTGTCGGCTACACCTTC.

The rearrangement joins TRBV12-5 to TRBJ1-2, with 8 bases fitting TRBD1. The V gene's germline CDR1 is LGHNT and CDR2 FRNRAP. After removal of 3 bases from V and 7 bases from J, the junction contained 4 bases not matched to a gene. The CDR3 loop spans 13 amino acids. CDR3 sequence reads: CASGFRTGLGYTF. DNA of the CDR3: TGTGCTAGTGGTTTTAGGACAGGGCTTGGCTACACCTTC.

The rearrangement uses TRBV27 and TRBJ2-2; TRBD1 matches at 9 bases. J lost 4 bases, V lost 5 bases, and 5 bases had no gene match. This CDR3 has 15 residues. Germline V CDR1 and CDR2: MNHEY, SMNVEV (reference sequence). The CDR3 loop is CASSRQGVVTGELFF. CDR3 sequence (DNA): TGTGCCAGCAGTCGACAGGGGGTAGTCACCGGGGAGCTGTTTTTT.

The chain recombines TRBV6-2 or TRBV6-3 with TRBJ1-2; TRBD1 matches at 10 bases. The CDR3 is 15 amino acids. From germline, CDR1 is MNHEY and CDR2 SVGEGT. J gave up 5 bases and V 2 bases, and 5 bases lay outside the gene matches. Here the CDR3 reads CASSYAGQGYYGYTF. CDR3 bases: TGTGCCAGCAGTTACGCGGGACAGGGGTATTATGGCTACACCTTC.

The rearrangement links TRBV18 to TRBJ2-1; weak D call: TRBD2 (6 bases). The CDR3 loop spans 15 amino acids. The germline V gene encodes CDR1 KGHSH and CDR2 LQKENI. V was cut by 3 bases and J by 3 bases, with 12 bases left in between. The CDR3 bases are TGTGCCAGCTCACCCACTAGCTTGTTCTACAATGAGCAGTTCTTC. This sequence encodes CASSPTSLFYNEQFF.

The chain joins TRBV7-8 to TRBJ2-3; D is possibly TRBD2 (5 bases). The V gene lost 7 bases and the J gene lost 3 bases, with 17 bases spanning the gap. CDR1 is SGHVS and CDR2 is FQNEAQ in the germline V gene. This CDR3 is built from 15 residues. The CDR3 DNA follows: TGTGCCAGCACCCCCCAGGCCGGAGGAACAGATACGCAGTATTTT. Its protein is CASTPQAGGTDTQYF. The complete variable domain, with remaining parts taken from reference TRBV7-8 and TRBJ2-3, reads GAGVSQSPRYKVAKRGQDVALRCDPISGHVSLFWYQQALGQGPEFLTYFQNEAQLDKSGLPSDRFFAERPEGSVSTLKIQRTQQEDSAVYLCASTPQAGGTDTQYFGPGTRLTVL.

The chain employs TRBV18 and TRBJ1-3; tentative D call: TRBD1 (6 bases). The CDR3 runs 13 residues. Germline V lookup: CDR1 KGHSH, CDR2 LQKENI. Trimming shortened V by 2 bases and J by 8 bases, and 10 bases separated the two germline ends. The DNA of the CDR3 is TGTGCCAGCTCACCAAGGACAGTGGACACCATATATTTT. Translating it yields CASSPRTVDTIYF.

The V gene is TRBV5-5, the J gene TRBJ2-2, with 9 bases lining up with TRBD1. The CDR3 contains 18 residues. V lost 0 bases and J lost 4; bases outside the gene matches: 10. CDR1 is SGHKS, CDR2 YYEKEE, per germline (reference sequence). In DNA form, the CDR3 reads TGTGCCAGCAGCTTGGGTCGGACAGGGGCGATTTTCACCGGGGAGCTGTTTTTT. Translated, it gives CASSLGRTGAIFTGELFF.

The CDR3 nucleotides are TGCGCCAGCACCCCCGAGGGGGGGCTCGAGCAGCCCCAGCATTTT. Translating it yields CASTPEGGLEQPQHF. The chain has TRBV4-1 and TRBJ1-5; tentatively, D is TRBD1 (6 bases). V was clipped by 7 bases and J by 7 bases, with 20 bases between them. Germline V CDR1 and CDR2: MGHRA, YSYEKL. This CDR3 spans 15 amino acids.